The 24 T cell receptor beta chains in this list originate from one sample, sequenced in a study of blood T cell repertoires in COVID-19. Measured with immunoSEQ multiplex PCR; TCRdb has only the in-frame clones, and not every one. This table holds 85,000 or so clones, 90% to 95% found once. Sequencing used peripheral blood. The source of these receptors is a human donor with active COVID-19. The donor label of this sample is uncertain.

The V and J genes are TRBV6-6 and TRBJ2-7, with 8 nucleotides matching TRBD1. The CDR3 is 13 residues long. The germline V gene encodes CDR1 MNHNY and CDR2 SVGAGI (reference sequence). After removal of 5 bases from V and 6 bases from J, the junction contained 6 bases not matched to a gene. CDR3 sequence (DNA): TGTGCCAGCAGTGCGGACAGGGAAAGCGAGCAGTACTTC. Translated: CASSADRESEQYF.

The chain has TRBV24-1 and TRBJ2-7, with D maybe TRBD2 (6 bases). Trimming removed 6 bases from V and 2 bases from J, with 16 bases in between. The CDR3 has 15 residues. Per germline, CDR1 KGHDR and CDR2 SFDVKD. Written as DNA, the CDR3 is TGTGCCACCAGTAAAGAGGAGGGCAGCCCCTACGAGCAGTACTTC. As protein: CATSKEEGSPYEQYF.

The rearrangement joins TRBV28 to TRBJ1-2, with D possibly matching TRBD1 (6 bases). This CDR3 is 12 amino acids long. The germline gives CDR1 MDHEN, CDR2 SYDVKM. The V end lost 10 bases, the J end lost 4 bases, and 13 bases lay between the germline ends. The CDR3 sequence: CATGKGGYGYTF. The DNA for the CDR3 is TGTGCCACCGGTAAAGGGGGCTATGGCTACACCTTC.

J is TRBJ2-2 and V is TRBV11-3, with 10 bases aligning to TRBD2. This CDR3 region has 16 residues. In germline, CDR1 is SGHNT, CDR2 YENEEA. The V and J ends lost 5 bases and 5 bases, in that order; junction bases with no gene match: 8. Here the CDR3 reads CASSPRLAGDTGELFF. The CDR3 nucleotides read TGTGCCAGCAGCCCTCGGCTAGCGGGAGATACCGGGGAGCTGTTTTTT.

This sequence joins TRBV2 and TRBJ1-1; D remains unclear. Germline CDR1 is SNHLY and CDR2 is FYNNEI. Deletions cut 6 bases from V and 1 base from J, with 15 bases between. This CDR3 is built from 15 residues. The CDR3 protein is CASSATSQKNTEAFF. In nucleotides, the CDR3 is TGTGCCAGCAGCGCTACCTCCCAAAAGAACACTGAAGCTTTCTTT.

The rearrangement joins TRBV5-1 to TRBJ2-7, with a possible D match to TRBD2 (6 bases). Germline V lookup: CDR1 SGHRS, CDR2 YFSETQ. V lost 4 bases to trimming and J lost 5 bases, with 13 bases between them. CDR3 length: 13 amino acids. The CDR3 nucleotides are TGCGCCAGCAGCCCACGCCCGGGGGACGAGCAGTACTTC. The encoded protein is CASSPRPGDEQYF.

The V gene is TRBV5-6, the J gene TRBJ2-1; a possible D gene is TRBD2 (6 bases). Germline V gene data show CDR1 as SGHDT and CDR2 as YYEEEE. The germline V and J ends were trimmed by 7 bases and 6 bases, with 14 bases remaining between them. The CDR3 is made up of 13 amino acids. CDR3 sequence: CASGRSGGNEQFF. In DNA, the CDR3 is TGTGCCAGCGGACGATCCGGGGGCAATGAGCAGTTCTTC.

In this sample, this clone turned up a few times. The rearrangement uses TRBV11-2 and TRBJ1-2; 9 bases match TRBD1. CDR1 and CDR2 (germline): SGHAT, FQNNGV. After removal of 4 bases from V and 3 bases from J, the junction contained 9 bases not matched to a gene. There are 16 residues in the CDR3. The CDR3 loop is CASSYVTGGADYGYTF. DNA for the CDR3: TGTGCCAGCAGCTATGTAACAGGGGGCGCAGACTATGGCTACACCTTC.

The CDR3 DNA is TGCGCCAGCAGCTTGGAGGGGGCAATTTCACCCCTCCACTTT. Protein: CASSLEGAISPLHF. The chain joins TRBV5-1 to TRBJ1-6, with TRBD1 matching over 7 bases. V shed 0 bases, J shed 9 bases, and the junction held 3 bases outside the gene matches. The CDR3 spans 14 residues. Germline CDR1 reads SGHRS; CDR2 reads YFSETQ.

The chain recombines TRBV6-4 with TRBJ1-6; 10 bases match TRBD1. Looked up from germline, CDR1 is MRHNA and CDR2 is SNTAGT. CDR3 length: 15 residues. V shed 4 bases and J 9 bases; nucleotides not matched to a gene: 6. The CDR3 DNA reads as TGTGCCAGCAGTGCCGGGACAGGGGCGTTTTCACCCCTCCACTTT. It is translated as CASSAGTGAFSPLHF.

The chain couples TRBV6-5 to TRBJ2-7; possible D gene TRBD2, 5 bases. Germline values: CDR1 MNHEY, CDR2 SVGAGI. The CDR3 extends over 10 amino acids. The DNA for the CDR3 is TGTGCGACACTAGGCTACGAGCAGTACTTC. This gives the protein CATLGYEQYF.

This rearrangement joins TRBV9 to TRBJ2-3; tentative D call: TRBD1 (6 bases). Germline CDR1 SGDLS, CDR2 YYNGEE. Trimming cost V 1 base and J 4 bases, with 7 bases left between them. The CDR3 covers 13 residues. The CDR3 protein is CASSVWGPDTQYF. In DNA form, the CDR3 reads TGTGCCAGCAGCGTATGGGGGCCAGATACGCAGTATTTT.

This chain links TRBV11-3 with TRBJ2-1; the D gene is possibly TRBD2 (5 bases). Germline V gene lookup returns CDR1 SGHNT and CDR2 YENEEA. Trimming took off 2 bases at V and 10 bases at J, with 6 bases between the two ends. This CDR3 is 11 amino acids long. The CDR3 DNA is TGTGCCAGCAGCTTACGGAGGGAGCAGTTCTTC. This sequence encodes CASSLRREQFF.

This rearrangement joins TRBV24-1 to TRBJ2-2, with 12 bases fitting TRBD1. CDR1 and CDR2 (germline): KGHDR, SFDVKD. The junction had 6 bases not matched to a gene; V was cut back by 0 bases and J by 5 bases. The CDR3 runs 18 residues. CDR3 nucleotides: TGTGCCACCAGTGATTTGCGCGGGGGACAGGGGGCGACCGGGGAGCTGTTTTTT. This codes for CATSDLRGGQGATGELFF.

The rearrangement uses TRBV6-5 and TRBJ1-1, with a weak D call TRBD1 (6 bases). Germline V gene sequence: CDR1 MNHEY, CDR2 SVGAGI. The CDR3 runs to 13 residues. V lost 6 bases and J 1 base, leaving 9 bases between the germline ends. The CDR3 protein is CASSRTANTEAFF. For the CDR3, the DNA is TGTGCCAGCAGCAGGACAGCGAACACTGAAGCTTTCTTT.

The V and J genes are TRBV7-8 and TRBJ1-3; 9 nucleotides match TRBD1. V shed 8 bases and J 4 bases; nucleotides not matched to a gene: 6. This CDR3 is 14 amino acids long. Per the germline V gene, CDR1 is SGHVS and CDR2 is FQNEAQ. CDR3 protein: CASSGQGRGNTIYF. The CDR3 DNA follows: TGTGCCAGCTCCGGACAGGGGCGGGGAAACACCATATATTTT.

The chain is built from TRBV18 and TRBJ2-1; D gene unclear. The CDR3 is made up of 16 amino acids. Germline loops: CDR1 KGHSH, CDR2 LQKENI. The V gene lost 6 bases and the J gene lost 1 base, with 16 bases spanning the gap. This chain's CDR3 is CASSYTSQASYNEQFF. As DNA, the CDR3 is TGTGCCAGCTCCTACACTTCGCAGGCATCCTACAATGAGCAGTTCTTC.

This sequence joins TRBV7-9 and TRBJ1-1; no definite D call. In germline, CDR1 is SEHNR, CDR2 FQNEAQ (reference sequence). Trimming left V 5 bases short and J 4 bases short, with 14 bases between. The CDR3 is 14 amino acids. CDR3 residues: CASSAVSKGTEAFF. For the CDR3, the DNA is TGTGCCAGCAGCGCGGTCTCGAAAGGCACTGAAGCTTTCTTT.

The rearrangement uses TRBV4-1 and TRBJ1-5; 7 bases match TRBD1. The CDR3 contains 13 residues. Trimming cost V 4 bases and J 7 bases; bases outside gene matches: 4. The V gene's germline CDR1 is MGHRA and CDR2 YSYEKL. CDR3 sequence reads: CASSLTGDQPQHF. CDR3 coding DNA: TGCGCCAGCAGCCTCACAGGGGACCAGCCCCAGCATTTT.

In this sample, this clone turned up once. This chain uses TRBV11-2 with TRBJ1-1; tentative D call: TRBD1 (5 bases). Trimming took 1 base from V and 11 from J, leaving 29 bases between them. The germline CDR1 and CDR2 sequences are SGHAT and FQNNGV. The CDR3 has 18 residues. For the CDR3, the DNA is TGTGCCAGCAGCTTAGTTCGGGGGACGGACAAGGGAGTTTTACCGGCTTTCTTT. Amino acids: CASSLVRGTDKGVLPAFF.

The rearrangement joins TRBV3-1 (or the pseudogene TRBV3-2) to TRBJ2-2; 7 bases fit TRBD2. This CDR3 comprises 17 residues. J was trimmed by 1 base and V by 0 bases; bases with no gene match: 5. The germline V gene has CDR1 LGHDT and CDR2 YNNKEL (reference sequence). The CDR3 DNA reads TGTGCCAGCAGCCAAGATGGGGGGGTAGTGAACACCGGGGAGCTGTTTTTT. Translated, it gives CASSQDGGVVNTGELFF.

The rearrangement joins TRBV6-5 to TRBJ2-5, with 7 bases that match TRBD1. CDR3 length: 14 amino acids. CDR1 and CDR2 (germline): MNHEY, SVGAGI. Trimming took 7 bases from V and 1 from J; bases not matched to a gene: 6. CDR3 in amino acids: CASTPNRGQETQYF. The DNA of the CDR3 is TGTGCCAGCACCCCGAACAGGGGCCAAGAGACCCAGTACTTC.

The chain links TRBV14 to TRBJ1-6; tentative D call: TRBD1 (6 bases). The germline V gene encodes CDR1 SGHDN and CDR2 FVKESK. V was pared by 1 base and J by 10 bases, with 14 bases between. CDR3 length equals 15 residues. DNA for the CDR3: TGTGCCAGCAGCCAAGCCGCAGGGGTATTCTCACCCCTCCACTTT. Protein: CASSQAAGVFSPLHF.

The gene calls are TRBV9 and TRBJ2-7; TRBD1 is a possible D gene (7 bases). The length of the CDR3 is 16 residues. Trimming cost V 4 bases and J 3 bases, with 20 bases left between them. Germline CDR1 reads SGDLS; CDR2 reads YYNGEE. The chain's CDR3 is CASSPGPRGDNYEQYF. The CDR3 DNA is TGTGCCAGCAGCCCCGGACCCAGGGGGGATAACTACGAGCAGTACTTC.